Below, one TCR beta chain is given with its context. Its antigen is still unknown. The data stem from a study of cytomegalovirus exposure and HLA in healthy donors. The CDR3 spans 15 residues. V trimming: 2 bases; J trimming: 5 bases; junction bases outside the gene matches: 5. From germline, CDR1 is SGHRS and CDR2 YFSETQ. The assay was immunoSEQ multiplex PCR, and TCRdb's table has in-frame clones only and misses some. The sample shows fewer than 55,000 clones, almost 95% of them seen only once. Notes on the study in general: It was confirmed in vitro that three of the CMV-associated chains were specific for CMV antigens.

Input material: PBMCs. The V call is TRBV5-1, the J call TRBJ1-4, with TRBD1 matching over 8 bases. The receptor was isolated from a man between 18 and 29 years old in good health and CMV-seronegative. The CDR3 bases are TGCGCCAGCAGCTTCCGGACAGGGAGCAATGAAAAACTGTTTTTT. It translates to CASSFRTGSNEKLFF. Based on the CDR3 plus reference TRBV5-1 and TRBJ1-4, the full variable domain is KAGVTQTPRYLIKTRGQQVTLSCSPISGHRSVSWYQQTPGQGLQFLFEYFSETQRNKGNFPGRFSGRQFSNSRSEMNVSTLELGDSALYLCASSFRTGSNEKLFFGSGTQLSVL.